Each of the 28 T cell receptor beta chains below was sequenced from the same sample in a study of cytomegalovirus exposure and HLA in healthy donors. PCR was performed using 60 Vbeta and 13 Jbeta primers. This table comes from immunoSEQ multiplex PCR, and its TCRdb copy is limited to in-frame clones, with some not included. The sample yields approximately 240,000 clones, around 88% seen once. Sample: PBMCs. Receptors were obtained from a woman aged 18-30 years in good health and CMV-seronegative.

The chain carries TRBV4-2 and TRBJ1-2; D gene ambiguous. This CDR3 spans 16 amino acids. Germline V CDR1 and CDR2: LGHNA, YNFKEQ. The V end lost 5 bases, the J end lost 0 bases, and 16 bases lay between the germline ends. The CDR3 sequence is CASSSGSMPPNYGYTF. Here the CDR3 DNA reads TGTGCCAGCAGCTCGGGGAGCATGCCTCCTAACTATGGCTACACCTTC.

The gene calls are TRBV6-5 and TRBJ2-4, with 9 bases fitting TRBD1. Germline V gene lookup returns CDR1 MNHEY and CDR2 SVGAGI. After removal of 2 bases from V and 8 bases from J, the junction contained 7 bases not matched to a gene. This CDR3 has 15 amino acids. The CDR3 DNA reads TGTGCCAGCAGTTACACTACAGGGGGCATGCACATTCAGTACTTC. It codes for CASSYTTGGMHIQYF.

The J gene is TRBJ2-2, the V gene TRBV5-1; 7 bases match TRBD1. Per the germline V gene, CDR1 is SGHRS and CDR2 is YFSETQ. The CDR3 loop spans 14 amino acids. The CDR3 spells CVTRRDSNTGELFF. The CDR3 nucleotides are TGCGTCACTCGCCGGGACAGTAACACCGGGGAGCTGTTTTTT.

CDR3 nucleotides: TGTGCCAGTAGTATGGGAGGGGTTGGCGAGACCCAGTACTTC. It yields the protein CASSMGGVGETQYF. This chain joins TRBV19 and TRBJ2-5; the match to TRBD2 covers 7 bases. This CDR3 contains 14 residues. The germline V gene has CDR1 LNHDA and CDR2 SQIVND (reference sequence). With V trimmed by 3 bases and J by 5 bases, 6 bases remained unmatched. Filled out from reference TRBV19 and TRBJ2-5, the complete variable domain reads DGGITQSPKYLFRKEGQNVTLSCEQNLNHDAMYWYRQDPGQGLRLIYYSQIVNDFQKGDIAEGYSVSREKKESFPLTVTSAQKNPTAFYLCASSMGGVGETQYFGPGTRLLVL.

This clone has just one count. At one boundary the junction diverges from the germline segment, which might be a read error. This chain connects TRBV7-9 to TRBJ2-5; 7 nucleotides align to TRBD1. The tail of the sequence fits TRBJ2-7 better, so the J call may be wrong. The CDR3 totals 16 residues. The germline V gene has CDR1 SEHNR and CDR2 FQNEAQ (reference sequence). The CDR3 is CSSSSVGHRGWHEQYF. The DNA of the CDR3 is TGTTCCAGCAGCTCGGTTGGACACAGGGGATGGCACGAGCAGTACTTC.

This clone showed up just a few times. The chain uses TRBV7-9 and TRBJ1-6; D call uncertain. The V end was cut by 3 bases, the J end by 5 bases, with 5 bases between. This CDR3 contains 13 residues. Germline V gene sequence: CDR1 SEHNR, CDR2 FQNEAQ (reference sequence). CDR3 sequence: CASSFGNNSPLHF. CDR3 in DNA: TGTGCCAGCAGCTTCGGGAATAATTCACCCCTCCACTTT.

The CDR3 region is CASSQQSYEQYF. CDR3 nucleotides: TGTGCCAGCAGTCAACAGTCCTACGAGCAGTACTTC. The V and J genes are TRBV7-2 and TRBJ2-7; D unresolved. V lost 6 bases to trimming and J lost 1 base, with 7 bases between them. There are 12 residues in the CDR3. CDR1 and CDR2 (germline): SGHTA, FQGNSA.

In this sample, this clone turned up once. This rearrangement joins TRBV6-1 to TRBJ2-7; D gene ambiguous. CDR1 is MNHNS and CDR2 is SASEGT in the germline V gene. V lost 2 bases to trimming and J lost 2 bases, with 10 bases between them. This CDR3 comprises 14 residues. CDR3: CASSERLEAYEQYF. The CDR3 coding sequence is TGTGCCAGCAGTGAACGGTTAGAAGCCTACGAGCAGTACTTC.

DNA of the CDR3: TGCGCCAGCAAAGCCTATTCACCGAATGAAGCTTTCTTT. Its translation: CASKAYSPNEAFF. The chain uses TRBV10-2 and TRBJ1-1; no reliable D call. The CDR3 loop spans 13 amino acids. Looked up from germline, CDR1 is WSHSY and CDR2 is SAAADI. Between the trimmed V and J ends, which lost 7 bases and 7 bases, there was a span of 16 bases.

The chain uses TRBV19 and TRBJ2-7; the D gene is possibly TRBD1 (5 bases). This CDR3 has 15 amino acids. Germline values: CDR1 LNHDA, CDR2 SQIVND (reference sequence). V was pared by 5 bases and J by 3 bases, with 17 bases between. The CDR3 reads CASSDNYPDSYEQYF. In DNA, the CDR3 is TGTGCCAGTAGTGATAATTACCCCGACAGCTACGAGCAGTACTTC.

J is TRBJ1-1 and V is TRBV29-1; D is uncertain. The length of the CDR3 is 14 residues. Looked up from germline, CDR1 is SQVTM and CDR2 is ANQGSEA. V was cut by 1 base and J by 4 bases, with 13 bases left in between. The CDR3 is CSVEGPGLTTEAFF. Written as DNA, the CDR3 is TGCAGCGTTGAAGGCCCGGGATTGACCACTGAAGCTTTCTTT. The full variable domain, its missing parts supplied by reference TRBV29-1 and TRBJ1-1, is SAVISQKPSRDICQRGTSLTIQCQVDSQVTMMFWYRQQPGQSLTLIATANQGSEATYESGFVIDKFPISRPNLTFSTLTVSNMSPEDSSIYLCSVEGPGLTTEAFFGQGTRLTVV.

The V and J genes are TRBV4-1 and TRBJ2-6; the match to TRBD1 covers 9 bases. The CDR3 totals 16 residues. V lost 2 bases to trimming and J lost 9 bases; unmatched junction nucleotides: 8. Germline CDR1 reads MGHRA; CDR2 reads YSYEKL. The DNA of the CDR3 is TGCGCCAGCAGCCAAATCCCGGGACAGGGAGGCAACGTCCTGACTTTC. This codes for CASSQIPGQGGNVLTF.

The rearrangement uses TRBV19 and TRBJ1-3; D possibly corresponds to TRBD1 (5 bases). Looked up from germline, CDR1 is LNHDA and CDR2 is SQIVND (reference sequence). V was shortened by 3 bases and J by 0 bases, with 12 bases between the two germline ends. CDR3 length: 16 amino acids. The CDR3, as DNA: TGTGCCAGTAGTATTGGGCGGACATCCTCTGGAAACACCATATATTTT. This sequence encodes CASSIGRTSSGNTIYF.

This clone has just one count. The rearrangement uses TRBV14 and TRBJ2-7, with D uncertain. The germline V gene has CDR1 SGHDN and CDR2 FVKESK. V was clipped by 5 bases and J by 5 bases, with 13 bases between them. The CDR3 sequence is 13 residues long. DNA of the CDR3: TGTGCCAGCAGCTTCACCCGGTTGCACGAGCAGTACTTC. Its translation is CASSFTRLHEQYF.

V is TRBV4-1 and J is TRBJ2-5; D is possibly TRBD2 (7 bases). The J call may be mistaken, given a closer DNA end match to TRBJ2-7. CDR1 and CDR2 (germline): MGHRA, YSYEKL. This CDR3 has 14 residues. The CDR3 nucleotides are TGCGCCAGCAGCCGAAGCGCGGGGGCCCACGAGCAGTACTTC. Amino acids: CASSRSAGAHEQYF.

The V call is TRBV27, the J call TRBJ2-5; TRBD1 aligns across 8 bases. CDR1 is MNHEY and CDR2 is SMNVEV in the germline V gene (reference sequence). With V trimmed by 5 bases and J by 6 bases, 11 bases remained unmatched. This CDR3 has 15 residues. This CDR3 is CASSHTTGAQKTQYF. DNA of the CDR3: TGTGCCAGCAGTCACACGACAGGGGCTCAGAAGACCCAGTACTTC.

The V call is TRBV7-9, the J call TRBJ2-5; a possible D gene is TRBD1 (5 bases). Near its end, the DNA agrees better with TRBJ2-7, so the J call may be wrong. Germline V gives CDR1 SEHNR, CDR2 FQNEAQ (reference sequence). This CDR3 contains 14 residues. The CDR3 DNA reads as TGTGCCAGTACCCCCGGCAGGGATTCCTACGAGCAGTACTTC. It codes for CASTPGRDSYEQYF.

The rearrangement links TRBV5-5 to TRBJ2-7; D call uncertain. CDR1 and CDR2 (germline): SGHKS, YYEKEE (reference sequence). The V and J ends lost 8 bases and 2 bases respectively, with 17 bases between them. This CDR3 has 14 residues. CDR3 amino acids: CASSPWPQTYEQYF. The CDR3 DNA reads as TGTGCCAGTAGCCCCTGGCCACAGACCTACGAGCAGTACTTC.

This clone was seen just once. V is TRBV5-6 and J is TRBJ1-6; D call uncertain. Trimming took off 2 bases at V and 7 bases at J, with 19 bases between the two ends. This CDR3 spans 17 amino acids. Looked up from germline, CDR1 is SGHDT and CDR2 is YYEEEE. The CDR3 protein is CASSFGSGRLLNSPLHF. The CDR3 DNA follows: TGTGCCAGCAGCTTTGGGAGCGGCCGGTTGTTGAATTCACCCCTCCACTTT.

The chain uses TRBV5-1 and TRBJ2-5, with D unclear. V was shortened by 0 bases and J by 3 bases, with 12 bases between the two germline ends. The CDR3 is 15 amino acids. CDR1 and CDR2 from the germline V gene are SGHRS and YFSETQ. The CDR3 DNA sequence: TGCGCCAGCAGCTTGGCGGGTACTGTCGAAGAGACCCAGTACTTC. The encoded protein is CASSLAGTVEETQYF.

The CDR3 loop is CASSEHRDVGAFF. In DNA form, the CDR3 reads TGCGCCAGCAGTGAACACAGGGATGTCGGTGCTTTCTTT. The V and J genes are TRBV10-1 and TRBJ1-1; a possible D gene is TRBD1 (6 bases). Germline V CDR1 and CDR2: WNHNN, SYGVQD (reference sequence). The CDR3 is 13 amino acids. Deletions cut 3 bases from V and 11 bases from J, with 16 bases between.

V is TRBV6-5 and J is TRBJ1-5; perhaps TRBD1 as D (6 bases). This CDR3 is 15 amino acids long. V was trimmed by 5 bases and J by 7 bases, leaving 18 bases between them. Germline V CDR1 and CDR2: MNHEY, SVGAGI. The CDR3: CASSQRTAPGQPQHF. The CDR3 DNA follows: TGTGCCAGCAGTCAGCGGACAGCCCCGGGGCAGCCCCAGCATTTT.

The genes are TRBV6-5 and TRBJ2-6; the D gene is possibly TRBD2 (6 bases). Germline lookup yields CDR1 MNHEY and CDR2 SVGAGI. The CDR3 is made up of 16 amino acids. Trimming cost V 0 bases and J 8 bases, with 14 bases left between them. CDR3 DNA: TGTGCCAGCAGTTACTCGAGGGCGGGGATCTCCAACGTCCTGACTTTC. Translating it yields CASSYSRAGISNVLTF.

The CDR3 region has the DNA TGCGCCAGCAGCCACGGGACTAGCGGGGGGGTCACAGATACGCAGTATTTT. As protein: CASSHGTSGGVTDTQYF. The chain couples TRBV5-1 to TRBJ2-3, with 16 bases aligning to TRBD2. The length of the CDR3 is 17 residues. CDR1 and CDR2 from the germline V gene are SGHRS and YFSETQ. J gave up 2 bases and V 4 bases, and 4 bases lay outside the gene matches. Together with reference TRBV5-1 and TRBJ2-3, the CDR3 gives the full variable domain: KAGVTQTPRYLIKTRGQQVTLSCSPISGHRSVSWYQQTPGQGLQFLFEYFSETQRNKGNFPGRFSGRQFSNSRSEMNVSTLELGDSALYLCASSHGTSGGVTDTQYFGPGTRLTVL.

The chain has TRBV6-6 and TRBJ1-5, with D tentatively TRBD1 (6 bases). The CDR3 covers 15 residues. Germline-derived CDR1 and CDR2 are MNHNY and SVGAGI (reference sequence). Trimming shortened V by 7 bases and J by 3 bases, and 16 bases separated the two germline ends. DNA of the CDR3: TGTGCCAGCATCTCCCAGGGGCAGAACAATCAGCCCCAGCATTTT. Its translation: CASISQGQNNQPQHF.

CDR3 amino acids: CASSLEETGVYSYEQYF. The CDR3 nucleotides read TGTGCCAGCAGCTTGGAAGAAACAGGGGTCTACTCCTACGAGCAGTACTTC. The V gene is TRBV5-8, the J gene TRBJ2-7, with 7 bases aligning to TRBD1. V lost 0 bases, J lost 0 bases, and 9 bases stayed unmatched. Germline CDR1 and CDR2: SGHTS and YDEGEE. This CDR3 comprises 17 residues. The full variable domain, its missing parts supplied by reference TRBV5-8 and TRBJ2-7, is EAGVTQSPTHLIKTRGQQATLRCSPISGHTSVYWYQQALGLGLQFLLWYDEGEERNRGNFPPRFSGRQFPNYSSELNVNALELEDSALYLCASSLEETGVYSYEQYFGPGTRLTVT.

CDR3 nucleotide sequence: TGTGCCAGCAGCGCGGGACTACCCTACGAGCAGTACTTC. Encoded protein: CASSAGLPYEQYF. This chain uses TRBV5-4 with TRBJ2-7; 7 bases fit TRBD2. The CDR3 contains 13 residues. With 4 bases clipped from V and 2 bases from J, the junction kept 3 bases outside the gene matches. Germline V gene lookup returns CDR1 SGHNT and CDR2 YYREEE (reference sequence).

CDR3 residues: CASSSTGYGYTF. CDR3 sequence (DNA): TGTGCCAGCAGTTCTACAGGCTATGGCTACACCTTC. The gene calls are TRBV6-5 and TRBJ1-2; D may be TRBD1 (5 bases). CDR3 size: 12 residues. Germline V lookup: CDR1 MNHEY, CDR2 SVGAGI. V was trimmed by 4 bases and J by 4 bases, leaving 7 bases between them.